The 32 T cell receptor beta chains given below trace back to one sample, sequenced in a study of T cells in Graves' hyperthyroidism and ophthalmopathy. Amplified TCR beta CDR3 regions derived from RNA transcripts. The primer set for the first-round RT-PCR of the TCR CDR3 was HTBI. TCRdb re-derived calls from the multiplex PCR reads in MiXCR, one entry per CDR3 protein. The sample has hundreds of thousands of distinct CDR3 sequences, roughly 45% seen once. The sample consisted of peripheral blood or thyroid tissue (not recorded which). Receptor source: an adult man with Graves' disease, either hyperthyroidism or ophthalmopathy (not recorded which).

At least ten counts were recorded for this clonotype. The rearrangement uses TRBV7-9 and TRBJ2-5; D is possibly TRBD2 (6 bases). The CDR3 has 15 amino acids. The V gene lost 1 base and the J gene lost 3 bases, with 12 bases spanning the gap. The germline V gene encodes CDR1 SEHNR and CDR2 FQNEAQ (reference sequence). The DNA for the CDR3 is TGTGCCAGCAGCTTAGGCGGGGTGAGGAAAGAGACCCAGTACTTC. Its translation is CASSLGGVRKETQYF.

V and J are TRBV5-4 and TRBJ1-1; D might be TRBD1 (5 bases). The CDR3 totals 16 residues. V dropped 4 bases and J dropped 7 bases, with 23 bases sitting between them. Germline V gene data show CDR1 as SGHNT and CDR2 as YYREEE (reference sequence). The CDR3, as DNA: TGTGCCAGCAGCCGGAGGGACGGGCTGAGAAGGAATGAAGCTTTCTTT. It codes for CASSRRDGLRRNEAFF.

The V call is TRBV10-2, the J call TRBJ1-1; a weak D match, TRBD1 (5 bases). Between the trimmed V and J ends, which lost 8 bases and 3 bases, there was a span of 13 bases. CDR3 length equals 13 residues. CDR1 and CDR2 from the germline V gene are WSHSY and SAAADI. CDR3 coding DNA: TGCGCCAGCGGTAGACAGTTCGACACTGAAGCTTTCTTT. This translates into CASGRQFDTEAFF.

This clonotype was recorded a few times. The chain couples TRBV5-1 to TRBJ1-1; 10 bases agree with TRBD1. The germline V gene encodes CDR1 SGHRS and CDR2 YFSETQ. J lost 5 bases, V lost 4 bases, and 17 bases had no gene match. The length of the CDR3 is 18 residues. CDR3 protein: CASSTGPGQGFRSTEAFF. DNA for the CDR3: TGCGCCAGCAGCACTGGACCGGGACAGGGGTTTCGCTCGACTGAAGCTTTCTTT.

About this clonotype: The CDR3 ends on some other residue instead of the conserved phenylalanine or tryptophan, so this is likely a read error. The limits of the CDR3 on the DNA are not certain, so only TCRdb's listed CDR3 is given. The chain has TRBV2 and TRBJ2-2; the listed D gene, TRBD2, was not tested against the DNA. Germline V gene data show CDR1 as SNHLY and CDR2 as FYNNEI. The CDR3 contains 16 residues when both ends are counted. CDR3 sequence reads: CASSEISGPNTGELVL.

For this clonotype: A much larger clonotype is one base distant, so this may be a read error. The genes are TRBV7-8 and TRBJ2-7; possible D gene TRBD2, 5 bases. The CDR3 is 15 amino acids. Germline V gene sequence: CDR1 SGHVS, CDR2 FQNEAQ. The germline V and J ends were trimmed by 9 bases and 0 bases, with 18 bases remaining between them. The CDR3 here is CASSAAGRSSYEQYF. CDR3 in DNA: TGTGCCAGTAGTGCGGCGGGCAGGAGCTCCTACGAGCAGTACTTC.

The V call is TRBV9, the J call TRBJ2-7; maybe TRBD2 (6 bases). V was shortened by 3 bases and J by 7 bases, with 17 bases between the two germline ends. Per the germline V gene, CDR1 is SGDLS and CDR2 is YYNGEE. The length of the CDR3 is 14 residues. The DNA for the CDR3 is TGTGCCAGCAGCGACCGGGAGATCACCGGGGAGCAGTACTTC. It yields the protein CASSDREITGEQYF. The full variable domain, its missing parts supplied by reference TRBV9 and TRBJ2-7, is DSGVTQTPKHLITATGQRVTLRCSPRSGDLSVYWYQQSLDQGLQFLIQYYNGEERAKGNILERFSAQQFPDLHSELNLSSLELGDSALYFCASSDREITGEQYFGPGTRLTVT.

The chain employs TRBV6-5 and TRBJ1-6, with 9 bases aligning to TRBD1. Germline assignment: CDR1 MNHEY and CDR2 SVGAGI. The CDR3 has 16 amino acids. After removal of 0 bases from V and 7 bases from J, the junction contained 4 bases not matched to a gene. In DNA, the CDR3 is TGTGCCAGCAGTTACTCGACAGGGGGTGGGAATTCACCCCTCCACTTT. Translating it yields CASSYSTGGGNSPLHF.

This clonotype was observed many times. V gene TRBV29-1 combines with J gene TRBJ2-7; D is perhaps TRBD1 or TRBD2 (6 bases each). The germline CDR1 and CDR2 sequences are SQVTM and ANQGSEA. Trimming shortened V by 6 bases and J by 0 bases, and 12 bases separated the two germline ends. This CDR3 contains 13 residues. This CDR3 reads CSVRRDTSYEQYF. The CDR3 bases are TGCAGCGTCCGGAGGGACACCTCCTACGAGCAGTACTTC.

The chain has TRBV12-3 or TRBV12-4 and TRBJ2-5; D remains unclear. V was trimmed by 6 bases and J by 3 bases, leaving 17 bases between them. The CDR3 is made up of 15 amino acids. In nucleotides, the CDR3 is TGTGCCAGCAGCTCAATGCAAGGACCTAAAGAGACCCAGTACTTC. This translates into CASSSMQGPKETQYF.

As for this clonotype: A much larger clone differs from this one at a single base, so this may be a read error. V and J are TRBV2 and TRBJ2-7, with 10 bases fitting TRBD1. Germline lookup yields CDR1 SNHLY and CDR2 FYNNEI. CDR3 length equals 14 residues. The DNA of the CDR3 is TGTGGCAGCAGTACCGGGACAGGGGCCGAGGAGCAGTACTTC. Translation: CGSSTGTGAEEQYF.

A note on this clonotype: One base away lies a much larger clone, so this may be a sequencing read error. The chain joins TRBV7-9 to TRBJ1-2; TRBD1 aligns across 9 bases. Looked up from germline, CDR1 is SEHNR and CDR2 is FQNEAQ (reference sequence). CDR3 size: 13 residues. V trimming: 5 bases; J trimming: 4 bases; junction bases outside the gene matches: 2. This CDR3 reads CASSGQGTYGYTF. The CDR3 nucleotides read TGTGCCAGCAGCGGACAGGGGACCTATGGCTACACCTTC.

The sample holds a few counts of this clonotype. J is TRBJ1-1 and V is TRBV10-3; 9 nucleotides match TRBD1. Trimming at V came to 0 bases and at J to 1 base, leaving 0 bases not matched to a gene. CDR3 length: 15 amino acids. Looked up from germline, CDR1 is ENHRY and CDR2 is SYGVKD. The CDR3 bases are TGTGCCATCAGTGAGTCGGGACAGGGGAACACTGAAGCTTTCTTT. Protein product: CAISESGQGNTEAFF.

The sample holds one count of this clonotype. The chain couples TRBV10-3 to TRBJ2-7; D unclear. The V and J ends lost 6 bases and 7 bases respectively, with 10 bases between them. The CDR3 totals 11 residues. Germline CDR1 and CDR2: ENHRY and SYGVKD. Written as DNA, the CDR3 is TGTGCCATCAGGGCGATGAGGGAGCAGTACTTC. This translates into CAIRAMREQYF.

The chain uses TRBV6-1 and TRBJ1-2; D remains unclear. The CDR3 is 14 amino acids. The germline gives CDR1 MNHNS, CDR2 SASEGT. V was cut by 5 bases and J by 5 bases, with 15 bases left in between. For the CDR3, the DNA is TGTGCCAGCAGTAAGAATTTACTTCGGTATGGCTACACCTTC. This encodes CASSKNLLRYGYTF.

The chain combines TRBV29-1 with TRBJ2-5; 10 nucleotides align to TRBD1. The CDR3 loop spans 14 amino acids. V was pared by 6 bases and J by 0 bases, with 4 bases of the junction left unmatched. CDR1 and CDR2 from the germline V gene are SQVTM and ANQGSEA. CDR3 nucleotide sequence: TGCAGCGTGGAGACAGGGGGCTACCAAGAGACCCAGTACTTC. Translation: CSVETGGYQETQYF.

The V gene is TRBV2, the J gene TRBJ1-6; TRBD1 agrees at 8 bases. V was pared by 3 bases and J by 8 bases, with 3 bases of the junction left unmatched. This CDR3 region has 14 residues. Germline V CDR1 and CDR2: SNHLY, FYNNEI. The DNA of the CDR3 is TGTGCCAGCAGTGATGAGACAGGGGATTCACCCCTCCACTTT. Amino acid sequence: CASSDETGDSPLHF.

This sequence joins TRBV9 and TRBJ1-1; possibly TRBD1 for D (6 bases). Germline lookup yields CDR1 SGDLS and CDR2 YYNGEE. The V end was cut by 3 bases, the J end by 3 bases, with 12 bases between. The CDR3 loop spans 14 amino acids. The CDR3 nucleotides are TGTGCCAGCAGCGGAGGGGGGGCTGACACTGAAGCTTTCTTT. Protein product: CASSGGGADTEAFF.

This clonotype was recorded many times. The rearrangement links TRBV2 to TRBJ1-1, with 9 bases matching TRBD1. This CDR3 is built from 15 residues. Per germline, CDR1 SNHLY and CDR2 FYNNEI. The trim removed 6 bases at V and 0 bases at J, leaving 5 bases unmatched. CDR3 residues: CASRIQGAMNTEAFF. CDR3 DNA: TGTGCCAGCAGGATACAGGGGGCGATGAACACTGAAGCTTTCTTT.

This clonotype was seen a handful of times. The genes are TRBV20-1 and TRBJ1-5, with a weak D call TRBD1 (5 bases). Germline V gives CDR1 DFQATT, CDR2 SNEGSKA (reference sequence). Trimming took off 1 base at V and 0 bases at J, with 13 bases between the two ends. This CDR3 has 16 residues. CDR3 coding DNA: TGCAGTGCTAGAGGAGCACAGGAGTATAGCAATCAGCCCCAGCATTTT. This gives the protein CSARGAQEYSNQPQHF.

This clonotype occurred many times. DNA of the CDR3: TGTGCCAGCAGCTTACCGGGGACTAGCGGGGACTACGAGCAGTACTTC. Protein product: CASSLPGTSGDYEQYF. V gene TRBV7-9 combines with J gene TRBJ2-7; 13 bases are a match to TRBD2. The germline CDR1 and CDR2 sequences are SEHNR and FQNEAQ (reference sequence). The CDR3 has 16 amino acids. Trimming cost V 2 bases and J 3 bases; bases outside gene matches: 4.

This clonotype was observed a few times. The genes are TRBV20-1 and TRBJ1-4; D is uncertain. This CDR3 is built from 14 residues. Germline assignment: CDR1 DFQATT and CDR2 SNEGSKA (reference sequence). With 5 bases removed from V and 0 bases from J, the gap between germline ends came to 10 bases. The CDR3 is CSAVVQTTNEKLFF. For the CDR3, the DNA is TGCAGTGCTGTAGTTCAGACAACTAATGAAAAACTGTTTTTT.

The chain carries TRBV2 and TRBJ1-5; no definite D call. This CDR3 comprises 15 residues. V shed 2 bases and J shed 5 bases, with 13 bases lying between them. Germline V lookup: CDR1 SNHLY, CDR2 FYNNEI. In nucleotides, the CDR3 is TGTGCCAGCAGTGAACGGCCAGGAGTCGATCAGCCCCAGCATTTT. Encoded protein: CASSERPGVDQPQHF.

There are a few counts of this clonotype. The gene calls are TRBV7-9 and TRBJ1-2, with TRBD1 matching 12 bases. In germline, CDR1 is SEHNR, CDR2 FQNEAQ (reference sequence). Unmatched junction bases numbered 6, after V lost 5 bases and J lost 8 bases. The CDR3 extends over 14 amino acids. The CDR3 DNA sequence: TGTGCCAGCAGCCTCGGGACAGGGGGCGGCGGCTACACCTTC. Amino acids: CASSLGTGGGGYTF.

This clonotype was seen more than once but under ten times. V and J are TRBV7-8 and TRBJ1-3, with a possible D match to TRBD1 (5 bases). The CDR3 is made up of 17 amino acids. V lost 5 bases and J 4 bases, leaving 21 bases between the germline ends. CDR1 SGHVS and CDR2 FQNEAQ come from the germline V gene. This CDR3 reads CASSRGTFKAGGNTIYF. CDR3 sequence (DNA): TGTGCCAGCAGCCGCGGGACGTTCAAAGCGGGAGGAAACACCATATATTTT.

This clonotype was observed many times. The V and J genes are TRBV20-1 and TRBJ2-7; the D is unclear. The CDR3 covers 13 residues. In germline, CDR1 is DFQATT, CDR2 SNEGSKA (reference sequence). V lost 3 bases and J 2 bases, leaving 11 bases between the germline ends. The CDR3 region is CSARGHLPYEQYF. The DNA of the CDR3 is TGCAGTGCTAGGGGCCATCTACCCTACGAGCAGTACTTC.

This clonotype has only a few counts. The genes are TRBV19 and TRBJ1-2, with 7 bases matching TRBD1. The CDR3 runs to 15 residues. Trimming at V came to 5 bases and at J to 6 bases, leaving 12 bases not matched to a gene. Germline-derived CDR1 and CDR2 are LNHDA and SQIVND (reference sequence). The CDR3 bases are TGTGCCAGTAGTTTTACGACAGGGAGAGGGGATGGCTACACCTTC. This translates into CASSFTTGRGDGYTF.

The J gene is TRBJ1-2, the V gene TRBV2, with a possible D match to TRBD1 (5 bases). Germline CDR1 reads SNHLY; CDR2 reads FYNNEI. The CDR3 has 14 amino acids. V lost 8 bases and J 2 bases, leaving 15 bases between the germline ends. The CDR3 DNA follows: TGTGCCAGCTCACCACCCGACAGAAACTATGGCTACACCTTC. Protein: CASSPPDRNYGYTF.

The chain couples TRBV20-1 to TRBJ1-1; D uncertain. The CDR3 loop spans 12 amino acids. CDR1 is DFQATT, CDR2 SNEGSKA, per germline (reference sequence). Trimming removed 3 bases from V and 6 bases from J, with 11 bases in between. The CDR3 is CSASIPISEAFF. The CDR3 DNA sequence: TGCAGTGCTAGCATCCCTATCTCTGAAGCTTTCTTT.

About this clonotype: One junction end does not reproduce the germline sequence, and a read error may be involved. The chain recombines TRBV15 with TRBJ1-4; 12 nucleotides line up with TRBD1. The length of the CDR3 is 17 residues. Per the germline V gene, CDR1 is LNHNV and CDR2 is YYDKDF (reference sequence). The CDR3 spells CATSRDLGTGGNGKLFF. In DNA, the CDR3 is TGTGCCACCAGCAGAGATCTCGGGACAGGGGGCAATGGAAAACTGTTTTTT.

This clonotype was recorded at least ten times. The chain links TRBV29-1 to TRBJ2-5; TRBD1 aligns across 7 bases. V gave up 3 bases and J gave up 7 bases; unmatched junction bases: 8. The CDR3 length is 13 residues. From germline, CDR1 is SQVTM and CDR2 ANQGSEA. The DNA of the CDR3 is TGCAGCGTTGACCCACAGGGGTTAGGGACCCAGTACTTC. The encoded protein is CSVDPQGLGTQYF.

The chain combines TRBV25-1 with TRBJ1-5; D not resolved. Trimming took 6 bases from V and 4 from J, leaving 13 bases between them. The CDR3 spans 14 residues. Germline V lookup: CDR1 MGHDK, CDR2 SYGVNS. CDR3 sequence reads: CASRATDVNQPQHF. CDR3 nucleotides: TGTGCCAGCAGGGCCACGGATGTAAATCAGCCCCAGCATTTT.